The 31 T cell receptor beta chains reported below all come from one sample, sequenced in a study of blood T cell repertoires in COVID-19. The protocol was immunoSEQ multiplex PCR, while the TCRdb copy is restricted to in-frame clones and leaves out a portion. The sample shows under 200,000 clones, about 80% of them seen only once. Sequenced material: PBMCs or T cells enriched from blood (not recorded which). These receptors came from a man in his forties or fifties who had recovered from COVID-19.

The chain combines TRBV3-1 (or the pseudogene TRBV3-2) with TRBJ2-1, with TRBD1 identical over 9 bases. Germline V CDR1 and CDR2: LGHDT, YNNKEL (reference sequence). This CDR3 contains 15 residues. Trimming at V came to 6 bases and at J to 7 bases, leaving 10 bases not matched to a gene. The CDR3 sequence is CASRSTGGSPNEQFF. The CDR3 DNA reads TGTGCCAGCAGATCCACAGGGGGCTCACCGAATGAGCAGTTCTTC.

This chain connects TRBV6-5 to TRBJ2-3, with a possible D match to TRBD2 (5 bases). Trimming cost V 0 bases and J 6 bases, with 16 bases left between them. CDR1 MNHEY and CDR2 SVGAGI come from the germline V gene. The CDR3 is made up of 16 amino acids. CDR3 region: CASSYSILGGSDTQYF. CDR3 DNA sequence: TGTGCCAGCAGTTACTCGATACTAGGTGGGTCGGATACGCAGTATTTT.

The genes are TRBV19 and TRBJ1-1, with a tentative D call TRBD1 (5 bases). The germline V gene has CDR1 LNHDA and CDR2 SQIVND (reference sequence). The CDR3 has 15 amino acids. The germline V and J ends were trimmed by 5 bases and 1 base, with 14 bases remaining between them. The CDR3 loop reads CASSPGSGGNTEAFF. CDR3 bases: TGTGCCAGTAGTCCAGGGTCCGGGGGGAACACTGAAGCTTTCTTT.

V usage is TRBV7-6 and J usage is TRBJ1-5; 8 bases map to TRBD1. The germline V gene encodes CDR1 SGHVS and CDR2 FNYEAQ. With 1 base clipped from V and 1 base from J, the junction kept 12 bases outside the gene matches. The CDR3 runs to 19 residues. The CDR3 loop is CASSLGATVRTGSNQPQHF. CDR3 nucleotide sequence: TGTGCCAGCAGCTTAGGGGCAACGGTTAGGACAGGGAGCAATCAGCCCCAGCATTTT.

The chain is built from TRBV5-4 and TRBJ2-7; D is perhaps TRBD2 (6 bases). Trimming cost V 4 bases and J 2 bases, with 10 bases left between them. Per the germline V gene, CDR1 is SGHNT and CDR2 is YYREEE (reference sequence). This CDR3 has 13 residues. CDR3 amino acids: CASSRGTAYEQYF. Written as DNA, the CDR3 is TGTGCCAGCAGCCGCGGGACCGCCTACGAGCAGTACTTC.

This chain connects TRBV5-1 to TRBJ2-1; TRBD1 agrees at 9 bases. The ends lost 0 bases at V and 1 base at J; junction bases unmatched: 2. CDR1 and CDR2 from the germline V gene are SGHRS and YFSETQ. The CDR3 is made up of 16 amino acids. The CDR3 sequence is CASSLGGTGSYNEQFF. For the CDR3, the DNA is TGCGCCAGCAGCTTGGGGGGGACAGGGTCCTACAATGAGCAGTTCTTC.

This chain uses TRBV28 with TRBJ2-1; maybe TRBD1 (6 bases). Germline V gene sequence: CDR1 MDHEN, CDR2 SYDVKM. The CDR3 runs 15 residues. The germline V and J ends were trimmed by 5 bases and 5 bases, with 16 bases remaining between them. This CDR3 reads CASSPQGSLNNEQFF. Here the CDR3 DNA reads TGTGCCAGCAGTCCGCAGGGGAGCCTTAACAATGAGCAGTTCTTC. Looking up the rest from reference TRBV28 and TRBJ2-1 gives the full variable domain: DVKVTQSSRYLVKRTGEKVFLECVQDMDHENMFWYRQDPGLGLRLIYFSYDVKMKEKGDIPEGYSVSREKKERFSLILESASTNQTSMYLCASSPQGSLNNEQFFGPGTRLTVL.

The rearrangement links TRBV19 to TRBJ1-1, with 9 bases matching TRBD1. With 3 bases clipped from V and 1 base from J, the junction kept 0 bases outside the gene matches. The length of the CDR3 is 14 residues. Germline-derived CDR1 and CDR2 are LNHDA and SQIVND (reference sequence). Here the CDR3 reads CASSMDRGNTEAFF. The CDR3 coding sequence is TGTGCCAGTAGTATGGACAGGGGGAACACTGAAGCTTTCTTT.

The V gene is TRBV3-1 (or the pseudogene TRBV3-2), the J gene TRBJ2-7; D remains ambiguous. Germline CDR1 and CDR2: LGHDT and YNNKEL (reference sequence). The V gene lost 4 bases and the J gene lost 3 bases, with 10 bases spanning the gap. The CDR3 runs to 13 residues. The CDR3 nucleotides read TGTGCCAGCAGCCCTAGGAGCTTCTACGAGCAGTACTTC. Its protein product is CASSPRSFYEQYF.

V and J are TRBV7-3 and TRBJ1-1, with D possibly TRBD1 on 6 matching bases. The V and J ends lost 4 bases and 3 bases respectively, with 12 bases between them. CDR3 length: 14 amino acids. Germline CDR1 reads SGHTA; CDR2 reads FQGTGA. CDR3 in DNA: TGTGCCAGCAGCTCGCGGGGGGCGGACACTGAAGCTTTCTTT. Translation: CASSSRGADTEAFF.

This chain uses TRBV5-8 with TRBJ2-2; tentatively, D is TRBD2 (6 bases). The germline CDR1 and CDR2 sequences are SGHTS and YDEGEE. V shed 1 base and J shed 1 base, with 14 bases lying between them. The CDR3 is 17 amino acids. CDR3 sequence: CASSLLIAAMNTGELFF. The CDR3 nucleotides are TGTGCCAGCAGCTTGCTGATAGCGGCTATGAACACCGGGGAGCTGTTTTTT. The complete variable domain, with remaining parts taken from reference TRBV5-8 and TRBJ2-2, reads EAGVTQSPTHLIKTRGQQATLRCSPISGHTSVYWYQQALGLGLQFLLWYDEGEERNRGNFPPRFSGRQFPNYSSELNVNALELEDSALYLCASSLLIAAMNTGELFFGEGSRLTVL.

This chain uses TRBV12-3 or TRBV12-4 with TRBJ1-1; D is unresolved. V gave up 2 bases and J gave up 1 base, with 5 bases separating them. The CDR3 is made up of 13 amino acids. Written as DNA, the CDR3 is TGTGCCAGCAGTTTACAGGAGAACACTGAAGCTTTCTTT. This encodes CASSLQENTEAFF.

The rearrangement joins TRBV28 to TRBJ1-6, with TRBD1 matching 8 bases. The CDR3 is made up of 13 amino acids. Trimming removed 9 bases from V and 9 bases from J; junction bases left unmatched: 7. Germline V gene lookup returns CDR1 MDHEN and CDR2 SYDVKM. The CDR3 region has the DNA TGTGCCAGTAAGACAGGGGCAGGTTCACCCCTCCACTTT. Its protein product is CASKTGAGSPLHF.

The chain has TRBV12-3 or TRBV12-4 and TRBJ2-3; 7 bases agree with TRBD2. The CDR3 loop spans 13 amino acids. V lost 9 bases and J lost 7; bases outside the gene matches: 10. The CDR3 DNA reads as TGTGCCAGTGGGCTAGCGGCCCCTCATACGCAGTATTTT. Translation gives CASGLAAPHTQYF.

The chain uses TRBV20-1 and TRBJ2-1, with 10 bases that match TRBD2. CDR3 length equals 15 residues. V lost 3 bases to trimming and J lost 8 bases; unmatched junction nucleotides: 10. Germline V gene data show CDR1 as DFQATT and CDR2 as SNEGSKA (reference sequence). The CDR3 loop reads CSASLAGDLGDEQFF. CDR3 bases: TGCAGTGCTAGTCTAGCGGGAGATCTCGGAGATGAGCAGTTCTTC.

The rearrangement links TRBV30 to TRBJ1-3; TRBD1 aligns across 9 bases. V lost 5 bases to trimming and J lost 4 bases; unmatched junction nucleotides: 3. The germline gives CDR1 GTSNPN, CDR2 SVGIG (reference sequence). This CDR3 comprises 13 residues. The CDR3 nucleotides are TGTGCCTGGGGGACAGGGAGCGGAAACACCATATATTTT. Translated, it gives CAWGTGSGNTIYF.

CDR3 amino acids: CSVGGLNQPQHF. The CDR3 coding sequence is TGCAGCGTTGGGGGCCTCAATCAGCCCCAGCATTTT. The V call is TRBV29-1, the J call TRBJ1-5; perhaps TRBD1 as D (5 bases). This CDR3 is 12 amino acids long. Germline V gives CDR1 SQVTM, CDR2 ANQGSEA. Trimming took 4 bases from V and 3 from J, leaving 7 bases between them.

This clone was recorded only once. V and J are TRBV12-3 or TRBV12-4 and TRBJ2-7; TRBD1 matches 7 bases. V lost 5 bases and J lost 5; bases outside the gene matches: 6. The CDR3 is 13 residues long. DNA for the CDR3: TGTGCCAGCAGTCAAACAGGGGCCGACGAGCAGTACTTC. Translation gives CASSQTGADEQYF.

The chain has TRBV6-5 and TRBJ1-2; the D gene is possibly TRBD1 (6 bases). The CDR3 has 14 residues. The V end lost 5 bases, the J end lost 5 bases, and 15 bases lay between the germline ends. Per germline, CDR1 MNHEY and CDR2 SVGAGI. CDR3 amino acids: CASSPQGIGYGYTF. CDR3 nucleotide sequence: TGTGCCAGCAGTCCCCAGGGGATAGGGTATGGCTACACCTTC.

The rearrangement uses TRBV7-3 and TRBJ2-5, with 10 bases fitting TRBD2. V lost 6 bases and J lost 1; bases outside the gene matches: 2. CDR1 and CDR2 from the germline V gene are SGHTA and FQGTGA. This CDR3 comprises 14 residues. CDR3 residues: CASSPSGGQETQYF. In nucleotides, the CDR3 is TGTGCCAGCAGTCCTAGCGGGGGCCAAGAGACCCAGTACTTC.

J is TRBJ1-1 and V is TRBV7-3; 9 positions agree with TRBD1. Germline-derived CDR1 and CDR2 are SGHTA and FQGTGA. With 6 bases clipped from V and 2 bases from J, the junction kept 4 bases outside the gene matches. This CDR3 is 14 amino acids long. The CDR3 sequence: CASSRDRANTEAFF. CDR3 sequence (DNA): TGTGCCAGCAGTCGGGACAGGGCAAACACTGAAGCTTTCTTT.

V gene TRBV15 combines with J gene TRBJ1-6; 10 bases agree with TRBD1. The V gene's germline CDR1 is LNHNV and CDR2 YYDKDF (reference sequence). CDR3 length equals 15 residues. V lost 2 bases to trimming and J lost 10 bases; unmatched junction nucleotides: 5. For the CDR3, the DNA is TGTGCCACCAGCAGACAACGGGACAGGGGCTCACCCCTCCACTTT. The encoded protein is CATSRQRDRGSPLHF.

This chain connects TRBV13 to TRBJ1-2; D possibly corresponds to TRBD1 (6 bases). The CDR3 has 13 residues. Trimming pared 5 bases from V and 4 bases from J, leaving 11 bases between. Germline lookup yields CDR1 PRHDT and CDR2 FYEKMQ (reference sequence). CDR3: CASSQTGIYGYTF. CDR3 in DNA: TGTGCCAGCAGCCAAACAGGGATCTATGGCTACACCTTC.

J is TRBJ1-2 and V is TRBV7-9; no clear D gene. CDR3 length: 15 residues. Germline V CDR1 and CDR2: SEHNR, FQNEAQ (reference sequence). Between the trimmed V and J ends, which lost 6 bases and 2 bases, there was a span of 16 bases. The DNA of the CDR3 is TGTGCCAGCAGTTCCACAAATCCAACGAACTATGGCTACACCTTC. It translates to CASSSTNPTNYGYTF. Full variable domain (missing parts from reference TRBV7-9 and TRBJ1-2): DTGVSQNPRHKITKRGQNVTFRCDPISEHNRLYWYRQTLGQGPEFLTYFQNEAQLEKSRLLSDRFSAERPKGSFSTLEIQRTEQGDSAMYLCASSSTNPTNYGYTFGSGTRLTVV.

The rearrangement links TRBV28 to TRBJ1-6, with TRBD1 matching over 8 bases. CDR1 and CDR2 from the germline V gene are MDHEN and SYDVKM. The CDR3 has 15 residues. J lost 6 bases, V lost 6 bases, and 7 bases had no gene match. The CDR3 loop reads CASRGGDRLNSPLHF. In DNA, the CDR3 is TGTGCCAGCAGGGGCGGGGACAGGCTTAATTCACCCCTCCACTTT.

The chain has TRBV11-2 and TRBJ1-2; 7 bases line up with TRBD1. With V trimmed by 5 bases and J by 2 bases, 8 bases remained unmatched. Germline CDR1 SGHAT, CDR2 FQNNGV. The CDR3 is 15 amino acids. CDR3 in amino acids: CASSDSGTVNYGYTF. In DNA form, the CDR3 reads TGTGCCAGCAGCGACTCCGGGACAGTCAACTATGGCTACACCTTC.

The chain uses TRBV19 and TRBJ1-2; TRBD1 matches at 9 bases. The CDR3 has 15 amino acids. CDR1 is LNHDA and CDR2 is SQIVND in the germline V gene (reference sequence). The trim removed 5 bases at V and 8 bases at J, leaving 12 bases unmatched. In DNA, the CDR3 is TGTGCCAGTAGTGGACAGGGGAAAGCTGGAGGGGGCTACACCTTC. Residues: CASSGQGKAGGGYTF.

The V call is TRBV7-9, the J call TRBJ2-7, with D possibly TRBD1 on 5 matching bases. The CDR3 is 14 residues long. V gave up 4 bases and J gave up 3 bases, with 13 bases separating them. Germline-derived CDR1 and CDR2 are SEHNR and FQNEAQ (reference sequence). The CDR3 loop reads CASSSYITGYEQYF. CDR3 bases: TGTGCCAGCAGCTCCTATATAACAGGCTACGAGCAGTACTTC.

The chain employs TRBV7-2 and TRBJ2-3, with TRBD1 identical over 8 bases. Germline V lookup: CDR1 SGHTA, CDR2 FQGNSA. This CDR3 contains 16 residues. The V and J ends lost 2 bases and 5 bases, in that order; junction bases with no gene match: 9. The DNA of the CDR3 is TGTGCCAGCAGCTTAACCCCGGGTGGGACAGGAGATACGCAGTATTTT. Amino acids: CASSLTPGGTGDTQYF.

This clone was counted once. V gene TRBV10-2 combines with J gene TRBJ1-4; 7 bases align to TRBD1. Germline-derived CDR1 and CDR2 are WSHSY and SAAADI. This CDR3 comprises 19 residues. Unmatched junction bases numbered 13, after V lost 0 bases and J lost 3 bases. The DNA of the CDR3 is TGCGCCAGCAGTGAGTCCGAATACGCTGCAGGGGGACCTAATGAAAAACTGTTTTTT. Amino acids: CASSESEYAAGGPNEKLFF.

J is TRBJ1-2 and V is TRBV28; TRBD1 matches at 7 bases. J was trimmed by 4 bases and V by 3 bases; bases with no gene match: 8. This CDR3 has 15 amino acids. Per germline, CDR1 MDHEN and CDR2 SYDVKM. The CDR3 bases are TGTGCCAGCAGTTTTGCCGGACAGGATGGCTATGGCTACACCTTC. Protein: CASSFAGQDGYGYTF.